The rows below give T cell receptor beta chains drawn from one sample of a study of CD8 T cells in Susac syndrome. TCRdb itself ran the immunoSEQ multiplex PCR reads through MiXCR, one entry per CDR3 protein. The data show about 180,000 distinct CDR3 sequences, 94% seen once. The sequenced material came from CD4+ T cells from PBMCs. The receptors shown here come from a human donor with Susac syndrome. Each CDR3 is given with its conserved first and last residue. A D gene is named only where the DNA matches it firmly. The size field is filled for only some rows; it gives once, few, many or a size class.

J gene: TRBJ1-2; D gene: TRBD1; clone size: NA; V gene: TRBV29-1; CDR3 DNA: TGCAGCGTTGGTCCCGGGACAGGGGACTATGGCTACACCTTC; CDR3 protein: CSVGPGTGDYGYTF
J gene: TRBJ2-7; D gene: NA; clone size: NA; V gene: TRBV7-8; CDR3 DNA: TGTGCCAGCAGCCAGAGGGCCGCAGGGTCGGGTGAGCAGTACTTC; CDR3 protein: CASSQRAAGSGEQYF
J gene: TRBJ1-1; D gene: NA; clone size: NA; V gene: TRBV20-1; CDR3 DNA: TGCAGTGCTAGTCGGGGAACTGAAGCTTTCTTT; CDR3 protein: CSASRGTEAFF
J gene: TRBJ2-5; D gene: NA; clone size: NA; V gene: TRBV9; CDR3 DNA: TGTGCCAGCAGCGTTCTTAGCGGAGCAGAGACCCAGTACTTC; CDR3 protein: CASSVLSGAETQYF
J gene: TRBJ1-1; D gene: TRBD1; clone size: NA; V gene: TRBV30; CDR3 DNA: TGTGCCTGGAGTACGGACAGGGCCACTGAAGCTTTCTTT; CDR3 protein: CAWSTDRATEAFF
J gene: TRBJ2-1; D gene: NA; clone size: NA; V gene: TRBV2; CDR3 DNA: TGTGCCAGCAGGTACTACAATGAGCAGTTCTTC; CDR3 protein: CASRYYNEQFF
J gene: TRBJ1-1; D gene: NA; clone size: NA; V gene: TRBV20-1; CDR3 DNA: TGCAGTGCTAGGGCTACAGCGAACACTGAAGCTTTCTTT; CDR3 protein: CSARATANTEAFF
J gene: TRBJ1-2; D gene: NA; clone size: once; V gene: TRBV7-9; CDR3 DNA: TGTGCCAGCAGCTTAAGTTTCGCCAGCCTGGGAGGCTACACCTTC; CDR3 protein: CASSLSFASLGGYTF
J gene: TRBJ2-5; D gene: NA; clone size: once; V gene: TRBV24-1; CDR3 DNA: TGTGCCACCAGTGGGACGGACCAAGAGACCCAGTACTTC; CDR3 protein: CATSGTDQETQYF
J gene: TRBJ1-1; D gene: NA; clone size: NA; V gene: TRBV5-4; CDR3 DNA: TGTGCCAGCAGCTCGGGAGTCGGCGGCCCTGAAGCTTTCTTT; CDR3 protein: CASSSGVGGPEAFF
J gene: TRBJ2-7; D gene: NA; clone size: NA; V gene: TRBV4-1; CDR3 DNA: TGCGCCAGCAGCCAAGATTGGGAGAGGCCGCAGTACTTC; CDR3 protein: CASSQDWERPQYF
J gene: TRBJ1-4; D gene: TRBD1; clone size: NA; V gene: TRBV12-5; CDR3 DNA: TGTGCTAGTGGCCGAGGACAGGGGAATGAAAAACTGTTTTTT; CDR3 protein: CASGRGQGNEKLFF
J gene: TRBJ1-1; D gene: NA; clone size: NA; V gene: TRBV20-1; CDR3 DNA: TGCAGTGCTAGAACGGGAGCCATGAACACTGAAGCTTTCTTT; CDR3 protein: CSARTGAMNTEAFF
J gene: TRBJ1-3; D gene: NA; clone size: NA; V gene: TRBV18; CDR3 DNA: TGTGCCAGCTCACCACCCGTCAGCCCCTCTGGAAACACCATATATTTT; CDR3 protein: CASSPPVSPSGNTIYF
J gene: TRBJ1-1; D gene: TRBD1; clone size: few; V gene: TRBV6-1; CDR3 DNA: TGTGCCAGCAGGCGGACAGGGGGCGGAGAAGGGACTGAAGCTTTCTTT; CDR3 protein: CASRRTGGGEGTEAFF
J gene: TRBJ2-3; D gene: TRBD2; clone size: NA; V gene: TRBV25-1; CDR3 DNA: TGTGCCAGCAGTGACGCGGGGGGGAGCGCAGATACGCAGTATTTT; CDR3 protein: CASSDAGGSADTQYF
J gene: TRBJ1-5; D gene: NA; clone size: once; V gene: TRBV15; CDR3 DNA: TGTGCCACCAGCAGCGGCAGGGCCGCCGGAGAGCCCCAGCATTTT; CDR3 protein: CATSSGRAAGEPQHF
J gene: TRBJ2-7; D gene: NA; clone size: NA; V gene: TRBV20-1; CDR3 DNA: TGCAGTGCTCAACCGGGGCAGGGGTCCCCCGAGCAGTACTTC; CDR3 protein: CSAQPGQGSPEQYF
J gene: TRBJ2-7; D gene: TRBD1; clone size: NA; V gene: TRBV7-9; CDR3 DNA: TGTGCCAGCAGCCGTAAAACCCCGAGGACAGGGGGCTACGAGCAGTACTTC; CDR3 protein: CASSRKTPRTGGYEQYF
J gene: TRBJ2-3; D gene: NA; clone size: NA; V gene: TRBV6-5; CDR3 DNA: TGTGCCAGCAGTTACTCCGGTGGGGCTCTAAGCAGCACAGATACGCAGTATTTT; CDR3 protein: CASSYSGGALSSTDTQYF
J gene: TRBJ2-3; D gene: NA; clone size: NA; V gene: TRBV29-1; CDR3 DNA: TGCAGCGGTAGCGAGGCCCAAGATACGCAGTATTTT; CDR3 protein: CSGSEAQDTQYF
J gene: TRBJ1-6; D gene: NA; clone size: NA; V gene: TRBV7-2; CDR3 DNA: TGTGCCAGCAGCCTCAGGGGCCTTAATTCACCCCTCCACTTT; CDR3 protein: CASSLRGLNSPLHF
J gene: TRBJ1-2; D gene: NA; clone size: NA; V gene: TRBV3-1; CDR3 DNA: TGTGCCAGCAGCCAAGATACACATTCAGGCTACACCTTC; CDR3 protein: CASSQDTHSGYTF